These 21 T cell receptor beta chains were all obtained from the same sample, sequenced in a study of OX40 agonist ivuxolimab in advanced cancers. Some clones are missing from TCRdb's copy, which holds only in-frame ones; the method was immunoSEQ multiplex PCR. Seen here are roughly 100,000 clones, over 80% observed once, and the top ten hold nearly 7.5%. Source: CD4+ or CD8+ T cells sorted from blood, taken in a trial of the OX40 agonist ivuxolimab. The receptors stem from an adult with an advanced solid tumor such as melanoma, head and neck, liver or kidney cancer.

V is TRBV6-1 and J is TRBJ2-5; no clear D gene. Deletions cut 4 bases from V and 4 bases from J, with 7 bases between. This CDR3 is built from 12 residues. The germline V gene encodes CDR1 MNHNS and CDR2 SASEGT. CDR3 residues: CASSASSETQYF. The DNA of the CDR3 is TGTGCCAGCAGTGCCTCGTCAGAGACCCAGTACTTC.

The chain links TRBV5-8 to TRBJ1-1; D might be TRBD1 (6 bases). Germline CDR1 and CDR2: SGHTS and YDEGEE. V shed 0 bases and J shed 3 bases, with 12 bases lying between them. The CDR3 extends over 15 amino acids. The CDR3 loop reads CASSLDRVLDTEAFF. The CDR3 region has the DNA TGTGCCAGCAGCTTGGACAGGGTCCTGGACACTGAAGCTTTCTTT.

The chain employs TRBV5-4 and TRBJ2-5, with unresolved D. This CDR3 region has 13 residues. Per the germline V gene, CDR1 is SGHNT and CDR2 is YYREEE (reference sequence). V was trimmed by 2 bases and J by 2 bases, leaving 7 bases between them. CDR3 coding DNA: TGTGCCAGCAGCTTACGGCAGCAAGAGACCCAGTACTTC. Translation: CASSLRQQETQYF.

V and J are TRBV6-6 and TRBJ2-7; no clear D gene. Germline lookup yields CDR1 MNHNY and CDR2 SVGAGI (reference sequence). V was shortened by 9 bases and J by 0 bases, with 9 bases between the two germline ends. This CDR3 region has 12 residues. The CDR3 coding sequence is TGTGCCAGTGGCCTCAGCTCCTACGAGCAGTACTTC. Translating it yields CASGLSSYEQYF.

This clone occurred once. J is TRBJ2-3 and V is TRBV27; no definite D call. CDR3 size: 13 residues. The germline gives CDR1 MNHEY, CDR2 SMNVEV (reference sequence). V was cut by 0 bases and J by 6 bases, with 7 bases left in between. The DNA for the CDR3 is TGTGCCAGCAGTTTATCGAGGTGGGATACGCAGTATTTT. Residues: CASSLSRWDTQYF.

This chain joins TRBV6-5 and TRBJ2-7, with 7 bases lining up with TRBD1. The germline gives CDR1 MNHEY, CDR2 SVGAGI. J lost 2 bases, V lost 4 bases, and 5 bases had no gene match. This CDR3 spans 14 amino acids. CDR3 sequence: CASSWTGPTYEQYF. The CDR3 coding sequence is TGTGCCAGCAGTTGGACAGGTCCCACCTACGAGCAGTACTTC.

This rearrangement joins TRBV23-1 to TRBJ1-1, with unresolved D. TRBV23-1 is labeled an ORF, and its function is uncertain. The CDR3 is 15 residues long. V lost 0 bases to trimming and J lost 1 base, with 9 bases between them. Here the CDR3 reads CASSQSRQPNTEAFF. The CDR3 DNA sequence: TGCGCCAGCAGTCAATCGCGCCAGCCGAACACTGAAGCTTTCTTT.

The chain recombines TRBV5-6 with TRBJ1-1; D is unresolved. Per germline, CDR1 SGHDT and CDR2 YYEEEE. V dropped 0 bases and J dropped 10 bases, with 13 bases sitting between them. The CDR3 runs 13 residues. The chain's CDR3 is CASSLVGQAGAFF. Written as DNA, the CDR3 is TGTGCCAGCAGCTTGGTAGGGCAAGCGGGAGCTTTCTTT.

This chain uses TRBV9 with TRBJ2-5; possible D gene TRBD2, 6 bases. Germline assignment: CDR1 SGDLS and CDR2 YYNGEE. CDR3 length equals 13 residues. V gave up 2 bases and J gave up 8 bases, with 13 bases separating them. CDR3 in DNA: TGTGCCAGCAGCGTGGGGGACTCTCCAACCCAGTACTTC. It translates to CASSVGDSPTQYF.

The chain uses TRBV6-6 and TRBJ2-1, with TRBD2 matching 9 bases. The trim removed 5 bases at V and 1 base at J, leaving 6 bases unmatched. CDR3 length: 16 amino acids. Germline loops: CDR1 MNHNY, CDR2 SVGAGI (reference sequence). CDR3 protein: CASSHSGSGSYNEQFF. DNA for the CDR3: TGTGCCAGCAGTCATAGCGGGAGTGGGTCCTACAATGAGCAGTTCTTC.

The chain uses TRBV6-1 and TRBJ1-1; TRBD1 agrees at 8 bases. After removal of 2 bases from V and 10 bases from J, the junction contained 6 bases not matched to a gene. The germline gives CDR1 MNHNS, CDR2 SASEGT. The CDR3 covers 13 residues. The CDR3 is CASSETTGEGAFF. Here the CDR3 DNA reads TGTGCCAGCAGTGAAACGACAGGGGAAGGAGCTTTCTTT.

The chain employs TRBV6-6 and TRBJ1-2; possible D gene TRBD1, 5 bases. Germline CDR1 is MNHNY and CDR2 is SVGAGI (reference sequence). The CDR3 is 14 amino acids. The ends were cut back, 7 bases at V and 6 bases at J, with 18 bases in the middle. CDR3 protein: CASKPEGFPNGYTF. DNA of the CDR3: TGTGCCAGCAAGCCTGAGGGGTTCCCCAATGGCTACACCTTC.

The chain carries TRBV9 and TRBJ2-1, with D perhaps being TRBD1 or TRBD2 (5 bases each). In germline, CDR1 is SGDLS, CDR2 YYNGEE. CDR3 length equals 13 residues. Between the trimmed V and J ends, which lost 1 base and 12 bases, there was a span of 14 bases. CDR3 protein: CASSVRGVDGQFF. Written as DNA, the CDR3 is TGTGCCAGCAGCGTAAGAGGGGTTGATGGGCAGTTCTTC.

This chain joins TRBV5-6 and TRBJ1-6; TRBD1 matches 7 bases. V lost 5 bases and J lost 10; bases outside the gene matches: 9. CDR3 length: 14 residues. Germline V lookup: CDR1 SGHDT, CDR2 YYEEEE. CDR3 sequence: CASSPTGVNSPLHF. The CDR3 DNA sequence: TGTGCCAGCAGTCCTACAGGGGTAAACTCACCCCTCCACTTT.

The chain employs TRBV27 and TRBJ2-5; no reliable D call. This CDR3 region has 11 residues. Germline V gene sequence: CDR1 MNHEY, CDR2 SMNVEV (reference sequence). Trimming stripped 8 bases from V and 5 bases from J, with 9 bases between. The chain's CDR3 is CASGLSETQYF. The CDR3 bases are TGTGCCAGCGGCCTTTCTGAGACCCAGTACTTC.

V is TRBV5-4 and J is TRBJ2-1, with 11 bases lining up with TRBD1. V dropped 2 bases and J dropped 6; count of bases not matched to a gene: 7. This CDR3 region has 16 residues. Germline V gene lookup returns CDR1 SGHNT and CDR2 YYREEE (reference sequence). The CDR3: CASSFSGTGGINEQFF. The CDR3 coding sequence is TGTGCCAGCAGCTTCTCTGGGACAGGGGGGATCAATGAGCAGTTCTTC.

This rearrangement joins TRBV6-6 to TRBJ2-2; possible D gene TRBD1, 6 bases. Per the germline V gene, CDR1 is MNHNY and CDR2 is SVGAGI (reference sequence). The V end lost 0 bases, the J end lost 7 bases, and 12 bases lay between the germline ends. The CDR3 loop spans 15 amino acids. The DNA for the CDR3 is TGTGCCAGCAGTTACTCGAGGGACAAGGGCGGGGAGCTGTTTTTT. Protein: CASSYSRDKGGELFF.

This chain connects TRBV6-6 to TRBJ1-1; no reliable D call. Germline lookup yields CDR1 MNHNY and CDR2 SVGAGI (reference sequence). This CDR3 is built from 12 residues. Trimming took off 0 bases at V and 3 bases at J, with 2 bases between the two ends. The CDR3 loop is CASSYSDTEAFF. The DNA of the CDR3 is TGTGCCAGCAGTTACTCGGACACTGAAGCTTTCTTT.

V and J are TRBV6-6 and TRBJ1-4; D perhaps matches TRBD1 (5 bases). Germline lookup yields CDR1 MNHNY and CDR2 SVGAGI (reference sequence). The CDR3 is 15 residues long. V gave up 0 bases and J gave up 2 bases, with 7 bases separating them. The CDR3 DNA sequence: TGTGCCAGCAGTTACTCGACAGCGACTAATGAAAAACTGTTTTTT. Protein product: CASSYSTATNEKLFF.

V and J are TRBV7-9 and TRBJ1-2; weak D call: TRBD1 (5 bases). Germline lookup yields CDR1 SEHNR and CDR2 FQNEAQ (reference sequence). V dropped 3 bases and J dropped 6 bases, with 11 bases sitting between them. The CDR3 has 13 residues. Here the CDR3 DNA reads TGTGCCAGCAGCTTCCTCGGGACCGATGGCTACACCTTC. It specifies CASSFLGTDGYTF.

The CDR3 DNA is TGCAGCGTCGACCCCGGGGTAGCGTTGTTGCAGTTCTTC. This translates into CSVDPGVALLQFF. The rearrangement links TRBV29-1 to TRBJ2-1, with a possible D match to TRBD2 (5 bases). V shed 6 bases and J shed 12 bases, with 21 bases lying between them. Per the germline V gene, CDR1 is SQVTM and CDR2 is ANQGSEA. This CDR3 has 13 residues.